Following are 16 T cell receptor beta chains from one sample sequenced in a study of blood T cell repertoires in COVID-19 (dated by TCRdb to 2020 to 2021). Library creation used the immunoSEQ multiplex PCR assay. Held by TCRdb, this immuneACCESS table contains in-frame sequences only and omits some clones. Under half of the omission traces to an unresolved V gene where checked; the cause of the rest is unknown. The sample records approximately 500,000 clones, 70% to 90% of which are singletons. The ten largest clones take up under 4% of the sample. The sequencing input was peripheral blood. These receptors originate from a human donor in a cohort sampled during active COVID-19.

This clone was recorded only once. The V and J genes are TRBV5-1 and TRBJ1-2; the match to TRBD1 covers 7 bases. With V trimmed by 0 bases and J by 5 bases, 4 bases remained unmatched. The germline V gene has CDR1 SGHRS and CDR2 YFSETQ. The CDR3 has 14 residues. For the CDR3, the DNA is TGCGCCAGCAGCTTGGAGGGGGCAGATTATGGCTACACCTTC. Amino acid sequence: CASSLEGADYGYTF. The full variable domain, with the rest looked up from reference TRBV5-1 and TRBJ1-2, is KAGVTQTPRYLIKTRGQQVTLSCSPISGHRSVSWYQQTPGQGLQFLFEYFSETQRNKGNFPGRFSGRQFSNSRSEMNVSTLELGDSALYLCASSLEGADYGYTFGSGTRLTVV.

This clone was seen just once. This chain links TRBV10-1 with TRBJ2-5; D is unclear. The CDR3 length is 16 residues. CDR1 and CDR2 (germline): WNHNN, SYGVQD (reference sequence). Trimming cost V 0 bases and J 2 bases, with 13 bases left between them. The DNA for the CDR3 is TGCGCCAGCAGTGAGTCTAGAGGCCCCTTACAAGAGACCCAGTACTTC. Protein product: CASSESRGPLQETQYF.

V gene TRBV5-1 combines with J gene TRBJ2-3, with a weak D call TRBD2 (5 bases). Germline CDR1 and CDR2: SGHRS and YFSETQ. The V end was cut by 5 bases, the J end by 1 base, with 8 bases between. The CDR3 is made up of 13 amino acids. The CDR3 here is CASRRAGTDTQYF. As DNA, the CDR3 is TGCGCCAGCAGGCGGGCCGGCACAGATACGCAGTATTTT. Supplemented by reference TRBV5-1 and TRBJ2-3, the full variable domain reads KAGVTQTPRYLIKTRGQQVTLSCSPISGHRSVSWYQQTPGQGLQFLFEYFSETQRNKGNFPGRFSGRQFSNSRSEMNVSTLELGDSALYLCASRRAGTDTQYFGPGTRLTVL.

This rearrangement joins TRBV27 to TRBJ2-3, with a weak D call TRBD2 (6 bases). The CDR3 has 15 residues. V shed 6 bases and J shed 9 bases, with 22 bases lying between them. Looked up from germline, CDR1 is MNHEY and CDR2 is SMNVEV (reference sequence). In DNA, the CDR3 is TGTGCCAGCAGCACATCGAACGGAGGGTGGGGGACGCAGTATTTT. Amino acids: CASSTSNGGWGTQYF.

The rearrangement links TRBV6-5 to TRBJ2-2; TRBD1 aligns across 7 bases. From germline, CDR1 is MNHEY and CDR2 SVGAGI. This CDR3 contains 15 residues. After removal of 0 bases from V and 6 bases from J, the junction contained 4 bases not matched to a gene. CDR3 sequence (DNA): TGTGCCAGCAGTTACTCAGACAGGGACGCCGGGGAGCTGTTTTTT. The encoded protein is CASSYSDRDAGELFF.

V and J are TRBV5-4 and TRBJ2-7; 8 nucleotides align to TRBD1. V was pared by 3 bases and J by 3 bases, with 8 bases of the junction left unmatched. The germline V gene encodes CDR1 SGHNT and CDR2 YYREEE (reference sequence). There are 15 residues in the CDR3. As DNA, the CDR3 is TGTGCCAGCAGCTATTCGGCCACAGGGGGCTACGAGCAGTACTTC. This translates into CASSYSATGGYEQYF.

This chain connects TRBV7-2 to TRBJ2-1; tentatively, D is TRBD2 (6 bases). The V end lost 0 bases, the J end lost 5 bases, and 17 bases lay between the germline ends. CDR3 size: 17 residues. Germline assignment: CDR1 SGHTA and CDR2 FQGNSA. For the CDR3, the DNA is TGTGCCAGCAGCTTAGCTAGCGGATTTCTTTGGGACAATGAGCAGTTCTTC. This encodes CASSLASGFLWDNEQFF.

The genes are TRBV5-5 and TRBJ2-1; TRBD2 aligns across 10 bases. Germline trimming cut 5 bases from V and 10 bases from J; bases unmatched to any gene: 12. The CDR3 spans 15 residues. CDR1 and CDR2 (germline): SGHKS, YYEKEE (reference sequence). Written as DNA, the CDR3 is TGTGCCAGCAGGTTCGCTAGCGGGAGTTCGGCCGAGCAGTTCTTC. Translating gives CASRFASGSSAEQFF. The full variable domain, with the rest looked up from reference TRBV5-5 and TRBJ2-1, is DAGVTQSPTHLIKTRGQQVTLRCSPISGHKSVSWYQQVLGQGPQFIFQYYEKEERGRGNFPDRFSARQFPNYSSELNVNALLLGDSALYLCASRFASGSSAEQFFGPGTRLTVL.

This chain joins TRBV7-3 and TRBJ1-1; the D gene is possibly TRBD1 (5 bases). Germline V gives CDR1 SGHTA, CDR2 FQGTGA. V gave up 4 bases and J gave up 5 bases, with 8 bases separating them. The CDR3 length is 12 residues. CDR3 in DNA: TGTGCCAGCAGCTACGGGGGGACTGAAGCTTTCTTT. Amino acid sequence: CASSYGGTEAFF.

The rearrangement joins TRBV6-5 to TRBJ2-1, with 9 bases fitting TRBD1. The V and J ends lost 5 bases and 13 bases, in that order; junction bases with no gene match: 6. The CDR3 has 12 residues. Germline V gene data show CDR1 as MNHEY and CDR2 as SVGAGI. Here the CDR3 reads CASSNRQGGQFF. The CDR3 bases are TGTGCCAGCAGTAATAGACAGGGGGGACAGTTCTTC.

The V gene is TRBV30, the J gene TRBJ2-6; D is unresolved. The germline V gene encodes CDR1 GTSNPN and CDR2 SVGIG (reference sequence). The CDR3 extends over 13 amino acids. Between the trimmed V and J ends, which lost 8 bases and 1 base, there was a span of 9 bases. For the CDR3, the DNA is TGTGCCACGTCCCTATCTGGGGCCAACGTCCTGACTTTC. Encoded protein: CATSLSGANVLTF.

The J gene is TRBJ1-1, the V gene TRBV7-9; D gene uncertain. The germline V gene has CDR1 SEHNR and CDR2 FQNEAQ (reference sequence). This CDR3 is built from 15 residues. V lost 5 bases, J lost 2 bases, and 15 bases lay in between. The CDR3: CASSPRGGPNTEAFF. The CDR3 DNA sequence: TGTGCCAGCAGCCCTCGGGGAGGGCCCAACACTGAAGCTTTCTTT.

This clone was detected a few times. The J gene is TRBJ1-1, the V gene TRBV15; D is unresolved. This CDR3 has 14 residues. Germline V CDR1 and CDR2: LNHNV, YYDKDF (reference sequence). V was trimmed by 0 bases and J by 1 base, leaving 6 bases between them. CDR3 coding DNA: TGTGCCACCAGCAGAGATACACGGAACACTGAAGCTTTCTTT. This sequence encodes CATSRDTRNTEAFF.

This clone was observed a handful of times. The rearrangement links TRBV10-2 to TRBJ2-2; 13 bases match TRBD2. This CDR3 spans 14 amino acids. Trimming at V came to 8 bases and at J to 5 bases, leaving 2 bases not matched to a gene. Germline V CDR1 and CDR2: WSHSY, SAAADI. In DNA form, the CDR3 reads TGCGCCAGCCGACTAGCGGGAGGAACCGGGGAGCTGTTTTTT. It encodes CASRLAGGTGELFF.

This rearrangement joins TRBV4-1 to TRBJ1-4; 7 positions agree with TRBD1. The CDR3 covers 17 residues. Germline CDR1 and CDR2: MGHRA and YSYEKL. J was trimmed by 5 bases and V by 1 base; bases with no gene match: 10. The CDR3 DNA reads as TGCGCCAGCAGCCAAGGGGAACAGGGGCTCGAGAATGAAAAACTGTTTTTT. This codes for CASSQGEQGLENEKLFF.

This clone showed up just a few times. This rearrangement joins TRBV2 to TRBJ2-7, with D possibly being TRBD1 (6 bases). This CDR3 comprises 12 residues. Germline CDR1 SNHLY, CDR2 FYNNEI. Trimming pared 5 bases from V and 6 bases from J, leaving 11 bases between. CDR3 DNA sequence: TGTGCCAGCAGTCAGGACAGAGGCGAGCAGTACTTC. This encodes CASSQDRGEQYF.